This T cell receptor beta chain was captured by sequencing in a study of T cell responses to AZD1222 COVID-19 vaccine. This clone was seen a handful of times. Germline V gives CDR1 MNHEY, CDR2 SMNVEV (reference sequence). Trimming left V 2 bases short and J 1 base short, with 8 bases between. The CDR3 extends over 14 amino acids. Here immunoSEQ multiplex PCR was the method, and the copy in TCRdb shows in-frame clones only, minus some. The table records around 120,000 clones, more than 75% of them present only once. The clonotype was recovered from an adult who received the AZD1222 COVID-19 vaccine. Sample: peripheral blood, taken 28 days after the second AZD1222 dose. The V gene is TRBV27, the J gene TRBJ1-1; TRBD1 might be the D (6 bases). DNA of the CDR3: TGTGCCAGCAGTTTAAGGGGGGGGAACACTGAAGCTTTCTTT. This translates into CASSLRGGNTEAFF.